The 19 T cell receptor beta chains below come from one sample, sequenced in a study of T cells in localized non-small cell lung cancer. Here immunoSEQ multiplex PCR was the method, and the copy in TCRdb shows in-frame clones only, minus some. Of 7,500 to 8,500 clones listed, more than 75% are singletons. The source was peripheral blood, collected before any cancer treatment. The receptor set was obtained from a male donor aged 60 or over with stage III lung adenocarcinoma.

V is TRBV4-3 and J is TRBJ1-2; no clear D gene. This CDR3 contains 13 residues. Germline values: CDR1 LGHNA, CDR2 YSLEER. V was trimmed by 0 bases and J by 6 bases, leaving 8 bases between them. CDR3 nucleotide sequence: TGCGCCAGCAGCCAAGATGAAGGCCATGGCTACACCTTC. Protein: CASSQDEGHGYTF.

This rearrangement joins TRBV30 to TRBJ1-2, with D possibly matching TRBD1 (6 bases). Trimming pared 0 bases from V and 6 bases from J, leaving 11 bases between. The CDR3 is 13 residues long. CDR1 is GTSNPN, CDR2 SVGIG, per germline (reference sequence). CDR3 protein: CAWSVARDNGYTF. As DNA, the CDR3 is TGTGCCTGGAGTGTAGCCAGGGACAATGGCTACACCTTC.

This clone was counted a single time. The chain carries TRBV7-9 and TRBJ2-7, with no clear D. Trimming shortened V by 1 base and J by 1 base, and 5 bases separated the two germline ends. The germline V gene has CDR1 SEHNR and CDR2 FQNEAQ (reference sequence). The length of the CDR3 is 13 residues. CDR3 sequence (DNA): TGTGCCAGCAGCTTAGGCTATTCCTACGAGCAGTACTTC. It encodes CASSLGYSYEQYF.

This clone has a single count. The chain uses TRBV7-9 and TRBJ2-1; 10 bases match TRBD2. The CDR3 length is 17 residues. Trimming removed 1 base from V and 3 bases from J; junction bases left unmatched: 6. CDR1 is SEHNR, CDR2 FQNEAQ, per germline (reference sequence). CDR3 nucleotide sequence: TGTGCCAGCAGCTTAGGGCTAGCGGGGGCGATCTACAATGAGCAGTTCTTC. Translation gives CASSLGLAGAIYNEQFF.

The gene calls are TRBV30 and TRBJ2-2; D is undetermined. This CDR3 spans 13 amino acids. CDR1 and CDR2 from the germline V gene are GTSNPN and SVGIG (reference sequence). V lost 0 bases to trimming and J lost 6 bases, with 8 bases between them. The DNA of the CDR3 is TGTGCCTGGAGTGTACTCCGGGCCGGGGAGCTGTTTTTT. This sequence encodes CAWSVLRAGELFF. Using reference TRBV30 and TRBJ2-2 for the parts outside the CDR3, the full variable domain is SQTIHQWPATLVQPVGSPLSLECTVEGTSNPNLYWYRQAAGRGLQLLFYSVGIGQISSEVPQNLSASRPQDRQFILSSKKLLLSDSGFYLCAWSVLRAGELFFGEGSRLTVL.

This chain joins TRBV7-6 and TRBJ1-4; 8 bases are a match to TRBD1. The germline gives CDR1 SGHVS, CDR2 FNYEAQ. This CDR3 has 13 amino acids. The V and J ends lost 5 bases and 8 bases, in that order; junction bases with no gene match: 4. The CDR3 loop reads CASSARTGEKLFF. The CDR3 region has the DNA TGTGCCAGCAGCGCCAGGACAGGGGAAAAACTGTTTTTT. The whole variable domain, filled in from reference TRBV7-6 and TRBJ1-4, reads GAGVSQSPRYKVTKRGQDVALRCDPISGHVSLYWYRQALGQGPEFLTYFNYEAQQDKSGLPNDRFSAERPEGSISTLTIQRTEQRDSAMYRCASSARTGEKLFFGSGTQLSVL.

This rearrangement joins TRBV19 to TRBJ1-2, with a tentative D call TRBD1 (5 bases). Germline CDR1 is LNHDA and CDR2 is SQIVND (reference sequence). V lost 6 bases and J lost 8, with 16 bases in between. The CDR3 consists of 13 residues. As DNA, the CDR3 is TGTGCCAGTAGCGCTTATAGGGGCTACGGCTACACCTTC. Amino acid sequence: CASSAYRGYGYTF.

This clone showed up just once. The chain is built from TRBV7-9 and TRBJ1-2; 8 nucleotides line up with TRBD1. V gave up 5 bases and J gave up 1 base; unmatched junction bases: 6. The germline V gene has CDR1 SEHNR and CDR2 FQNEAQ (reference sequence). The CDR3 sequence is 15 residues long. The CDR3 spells CASSIQGEINYGYTF. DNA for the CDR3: TGTGCCAGCAGCATACAGGGGGAAATTAACTATGGCTACACCTTC. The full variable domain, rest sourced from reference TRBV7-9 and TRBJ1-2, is DTGVSQNPRHKITKRGQNVTFRCDPISEHNRLYWYRQTLGQGPEFLTYFQNEAQLEKSRLLSDRFSAERPKGSFSTLEIQRTEQGDSAMYLCASSIQGEINYGYTFGSGTRLTVV.

The CDR3 region is CASSLAVAGGMYNEQFF. Written as DNA, the CDR3 is TGCGCCAGCAGCTTGGCGGTAGCGGGAGGGATGTACAATGAGCAGTTCTTC. V usage is TRBV5-1 and J usage is TRBJ2-1; TRBD2 agrees at 11 bases. CDR1 SGHRS and CDR2 YFSETQ come from the germline V gene. J gave up 4 bases and V 0 bases, and 6 bases lay outside the gene matches. This CDR3 spans 17 amino acids.

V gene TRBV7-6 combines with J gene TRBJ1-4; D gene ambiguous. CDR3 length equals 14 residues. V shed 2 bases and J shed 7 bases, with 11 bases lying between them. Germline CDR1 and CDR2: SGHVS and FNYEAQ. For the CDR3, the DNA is TGTGCCAGCAGCTTAAGGGAGTTCAGTGAAAAACTGTTTTTT. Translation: CASSLREFSEKLFF.

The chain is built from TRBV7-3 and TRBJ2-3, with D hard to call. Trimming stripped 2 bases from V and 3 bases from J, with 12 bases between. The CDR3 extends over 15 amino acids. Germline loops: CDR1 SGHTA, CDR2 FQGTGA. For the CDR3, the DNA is TGTGCCAGCAGCTTAGGTCTGGGCAGGACAGATACGCAGTATTTT. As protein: CASSLGLGRTDTQYF.

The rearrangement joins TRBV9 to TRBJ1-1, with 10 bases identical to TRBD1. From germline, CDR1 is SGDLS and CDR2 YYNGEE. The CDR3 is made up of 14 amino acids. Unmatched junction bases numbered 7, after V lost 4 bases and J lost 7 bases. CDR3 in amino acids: CASSPLTGGNEAFF. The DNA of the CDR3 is TGTGCCAGCAGCCCCCTGACAGGGGGCAATGAAGCTTTCTTT. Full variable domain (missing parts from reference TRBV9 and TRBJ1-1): DSGVTQTPKHLITATGQRVTLRCSPRSGDLSVYWYQQSLDQGLQFLIQYYNGEERAKGNILERFSAQQFPDLHSELNLSSLELGDSALYFCASSPLTGGNEAFFGQGTRLTVV.

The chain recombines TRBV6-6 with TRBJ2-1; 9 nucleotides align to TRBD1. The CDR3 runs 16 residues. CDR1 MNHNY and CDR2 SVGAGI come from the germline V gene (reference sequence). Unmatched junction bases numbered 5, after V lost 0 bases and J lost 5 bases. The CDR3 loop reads CASSYSVGQGHNEQFF. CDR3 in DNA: TGTGCCAGCAGTTACTCTGTGGGACAGGGTCACAATGAGCAGTTCTTC.

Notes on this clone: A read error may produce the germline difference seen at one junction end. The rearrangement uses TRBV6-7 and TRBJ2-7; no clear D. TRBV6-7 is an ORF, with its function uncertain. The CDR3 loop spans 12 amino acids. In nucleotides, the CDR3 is TGTGCCAGCAGTTACTCCGTACGAGTTAGGGACTTC. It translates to CASSYSVRVRDF.

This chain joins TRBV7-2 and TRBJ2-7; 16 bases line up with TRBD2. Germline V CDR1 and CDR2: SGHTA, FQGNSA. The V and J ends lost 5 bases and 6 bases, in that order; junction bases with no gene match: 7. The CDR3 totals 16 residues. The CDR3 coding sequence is TGTGCCAGCAGCATCGGGACTAGCGGGAGGGCCTTCGAGCAGTACTTC. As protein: CASSIGTSGRAFEQYF.

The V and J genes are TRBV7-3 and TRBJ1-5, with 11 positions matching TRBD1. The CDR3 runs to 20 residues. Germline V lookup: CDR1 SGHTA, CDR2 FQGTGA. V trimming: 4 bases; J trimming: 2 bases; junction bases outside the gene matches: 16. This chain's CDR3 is CASSCVGGQGAFIGNQPQHF. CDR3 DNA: TGTGCCAGCAGCTGCGTTGGAGGACAGGGGGCGTTTATTGGCAATCAGCCCCAGCATTTT.

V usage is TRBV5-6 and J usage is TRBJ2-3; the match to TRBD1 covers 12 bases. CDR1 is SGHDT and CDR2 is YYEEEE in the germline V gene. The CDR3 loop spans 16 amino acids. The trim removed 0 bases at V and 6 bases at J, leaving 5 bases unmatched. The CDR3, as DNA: TGTGCCAGCAGCTTGGCCGGGACAGGGGGCATCGATACGCAGTATTTT. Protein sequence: CASSLAGTGGIDTQYF.

CDR3: CASSQVSSGPNEQFF. The CDR3, as DNA: TGTGCCAGCAGCCAAGTGTCTAGCGGACCGAATGAGCAGTTCTTC. The chain carries TRBV14 and TRBJ2-1; TRBD2 aligns across 7 bases. The germline V gene has CDR1 SGHDN and CDR2 FVKESK. V trimming: 1 base; J trimming: 7 bases; junction bases outside the gene matches: 7. This CDR3 comprises 15 residues.

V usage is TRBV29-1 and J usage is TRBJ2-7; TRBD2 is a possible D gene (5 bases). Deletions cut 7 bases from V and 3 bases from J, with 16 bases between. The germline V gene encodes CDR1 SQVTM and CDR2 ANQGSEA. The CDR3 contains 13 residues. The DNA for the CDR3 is TGCAGCGCTAAGGCATCCGGGAACTACGAGCAGTACTTC. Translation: CSAKASGNYEQYF.